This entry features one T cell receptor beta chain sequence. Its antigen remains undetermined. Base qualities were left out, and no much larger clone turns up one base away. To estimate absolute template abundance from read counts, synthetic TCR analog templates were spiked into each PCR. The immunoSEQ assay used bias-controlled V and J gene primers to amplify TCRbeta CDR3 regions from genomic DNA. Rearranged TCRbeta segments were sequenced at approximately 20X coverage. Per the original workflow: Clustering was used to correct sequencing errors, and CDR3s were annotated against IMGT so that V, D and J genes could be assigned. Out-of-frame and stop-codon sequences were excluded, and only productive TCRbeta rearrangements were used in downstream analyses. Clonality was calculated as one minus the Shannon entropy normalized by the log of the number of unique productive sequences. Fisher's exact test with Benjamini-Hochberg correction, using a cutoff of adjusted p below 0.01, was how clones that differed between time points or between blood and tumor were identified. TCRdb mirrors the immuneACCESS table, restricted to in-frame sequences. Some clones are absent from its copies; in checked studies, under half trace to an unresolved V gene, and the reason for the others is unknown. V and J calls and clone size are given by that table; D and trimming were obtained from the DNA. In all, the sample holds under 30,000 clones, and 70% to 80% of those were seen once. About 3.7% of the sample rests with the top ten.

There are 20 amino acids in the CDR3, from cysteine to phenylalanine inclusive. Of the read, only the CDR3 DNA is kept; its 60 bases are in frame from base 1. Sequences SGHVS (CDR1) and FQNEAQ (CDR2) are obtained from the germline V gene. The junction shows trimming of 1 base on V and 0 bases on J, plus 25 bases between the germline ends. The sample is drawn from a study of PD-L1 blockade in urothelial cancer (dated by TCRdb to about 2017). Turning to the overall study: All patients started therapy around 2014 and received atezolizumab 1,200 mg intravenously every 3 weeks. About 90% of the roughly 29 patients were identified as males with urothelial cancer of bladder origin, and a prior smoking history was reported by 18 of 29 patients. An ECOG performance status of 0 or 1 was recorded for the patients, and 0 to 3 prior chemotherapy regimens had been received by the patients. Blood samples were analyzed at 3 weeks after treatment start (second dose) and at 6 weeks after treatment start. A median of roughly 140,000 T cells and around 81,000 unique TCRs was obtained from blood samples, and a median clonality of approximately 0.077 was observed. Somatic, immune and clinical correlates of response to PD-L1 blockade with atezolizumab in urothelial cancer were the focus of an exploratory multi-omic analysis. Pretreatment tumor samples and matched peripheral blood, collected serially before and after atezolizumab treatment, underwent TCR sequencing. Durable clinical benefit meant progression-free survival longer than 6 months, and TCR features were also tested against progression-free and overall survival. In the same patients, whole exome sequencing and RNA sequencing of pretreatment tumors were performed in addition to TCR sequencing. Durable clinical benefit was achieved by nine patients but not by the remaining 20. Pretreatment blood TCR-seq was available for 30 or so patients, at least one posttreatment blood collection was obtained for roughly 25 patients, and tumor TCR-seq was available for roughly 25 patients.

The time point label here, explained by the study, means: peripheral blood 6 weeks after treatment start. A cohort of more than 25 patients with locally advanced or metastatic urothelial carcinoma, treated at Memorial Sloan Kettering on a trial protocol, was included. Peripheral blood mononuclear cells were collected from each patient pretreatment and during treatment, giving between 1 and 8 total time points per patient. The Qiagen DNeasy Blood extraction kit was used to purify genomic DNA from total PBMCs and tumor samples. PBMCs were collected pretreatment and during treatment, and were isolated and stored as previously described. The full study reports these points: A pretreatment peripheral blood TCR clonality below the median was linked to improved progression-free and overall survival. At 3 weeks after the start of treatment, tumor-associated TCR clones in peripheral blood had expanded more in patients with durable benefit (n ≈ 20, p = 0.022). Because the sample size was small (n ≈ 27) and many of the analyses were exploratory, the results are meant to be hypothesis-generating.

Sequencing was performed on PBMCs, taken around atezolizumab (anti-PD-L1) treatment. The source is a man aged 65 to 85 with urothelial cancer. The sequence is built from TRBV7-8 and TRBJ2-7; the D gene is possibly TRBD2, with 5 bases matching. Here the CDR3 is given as CASSLDDGRVRRTSSYEQYF. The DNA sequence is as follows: TGTGCCAGCAGCTTAGACGATGGGCGGGTTAGGAGGACGAGCTCCTACGAGCAGTACTTC.